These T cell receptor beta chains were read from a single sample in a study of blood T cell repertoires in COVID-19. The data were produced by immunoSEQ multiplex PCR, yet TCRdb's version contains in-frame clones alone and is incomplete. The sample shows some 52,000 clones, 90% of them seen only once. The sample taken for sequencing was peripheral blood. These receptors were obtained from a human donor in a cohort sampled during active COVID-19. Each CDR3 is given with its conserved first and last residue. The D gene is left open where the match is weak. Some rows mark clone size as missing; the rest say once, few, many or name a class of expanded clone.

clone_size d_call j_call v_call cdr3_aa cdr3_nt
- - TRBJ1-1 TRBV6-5 CASTQNAGAFF TGTGCCAGCACCCAAAACGCAGGAGCTTTCTTT
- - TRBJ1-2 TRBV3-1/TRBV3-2 CASSQEDSYGYTF TGTGCCAGCAGCCAAGAAGACAGCTATGGCTACACCTTC
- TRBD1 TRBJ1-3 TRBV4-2 CASSPQVDRGAGNTIYF TGTGCCAGCAGCCCCCAGGTCGACAGGGGGGCTGGAAACACCATATATTTT
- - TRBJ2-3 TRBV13 CASSYSGSSTDTQYF TGTGCCAGCAGCTACAGCGGGTCTAGCACAGATACGCAGTATTTT
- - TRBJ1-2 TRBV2 CASKLSESYTF TGTGCCAGCAAGCTGTCGGAGAGCTACACCTTC
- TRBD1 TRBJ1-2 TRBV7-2 CASSPDRENGYTF TGTGCCAGCAGCCCTGACAGGGAGAATGGCTACACCTTC
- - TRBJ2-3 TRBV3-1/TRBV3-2 CASSQDQGDRADTQYF TGTGCCAGCAGCCAAGATCAAGGAGATCGAGCAGATACGCAGTATTTT
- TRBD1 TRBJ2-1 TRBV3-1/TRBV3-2 CASSHWTGLSYNEQFF TGTGCCAGCAGCCACTGGACAGGGCTTTCCTACAATGAGCAGTTCTTC
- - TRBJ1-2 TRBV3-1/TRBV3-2 CASSQGNPGYGYTF TGTGCCAGCAGCCAAGGTAATCCCGGCTATGGCTACACCTTC
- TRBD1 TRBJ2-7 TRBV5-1 CASSSGGFDEQYF TGCGCCAGCAGCTCAGGGGGCTTCGACGAGCAGTACTTC
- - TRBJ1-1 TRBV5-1 CASSLVEDTEAFF TGCGCCAGCAGCTTGGTGGAGGACACTGAAGCTTTCTTT
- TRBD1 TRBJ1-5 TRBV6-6 CASSYSDGTVRPQHF TGTGCCAGCAGTTACTCGGATGGGACAGTCCGGCCCCAGCATTTT
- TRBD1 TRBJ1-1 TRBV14 CASSQDRGTVFGTEAFF TGTGCCAGCAGCCAAGATCGCGGGACAGTATTTGGCACTGAAGCTTTCTTT
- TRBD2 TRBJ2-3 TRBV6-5 CASLPGTSGSHTQYF TGTGCCAGCCTGCCCGGGACTAGCGGGAGTCATACGCAGTATTTT
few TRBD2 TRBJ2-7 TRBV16 CASSSSGRFYEQYF TGTGCCAGCAGCTCCAGCGGGAGATTCTACGAGCAGTACTTC
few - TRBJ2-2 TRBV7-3 CASSTAGGELFF TGTGCCAGCAGCACAGCCGGCGGGGAGCTGTTTTTT
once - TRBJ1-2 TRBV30 CAWSRNYGYTF TGTGCCTGGAGTCGGAACTATGGCTACACCTTC
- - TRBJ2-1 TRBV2 CASSEEGVTYNEQFF TGTGCCAGCAGTGAAGAGGGAGTCACCTACAATGAGCAGTTCTTC
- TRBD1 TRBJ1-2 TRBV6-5 CASSTRTGRGYGYTF TGTGCCAGCAGTACTCGGACAGGCCGAGGCTATGGCTACACCTTC
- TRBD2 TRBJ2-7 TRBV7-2 CASSSTSGVYEQYF TGTGCCAGCAGCTCGACTAGCGGGGTCTACGAGCAGTACTTC
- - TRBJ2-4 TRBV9 CASNQGLAKNIQYF TGTGCCAGCAACCAGGGATTAGCCAAAAACATTCAGTACTTC
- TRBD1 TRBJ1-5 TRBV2 CASSLDRSSNQPQHF TGTGCCAGCAGTTTGGACAGGTCAAGCAATCAGCCCCAGCATTTT
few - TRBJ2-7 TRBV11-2 CASSSSRGGQGRFEQYF TGTGCCAGCAGCTCAAGCCGGGGGGGACAGGGACGTTTCGAGCAGTACTTC
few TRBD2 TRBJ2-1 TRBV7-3 CASSSGLDNEQFF TGTGCCAGCAGCTCGGGACTAGACAATGAGCAGTTCTTC
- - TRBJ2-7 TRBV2 CASSGRGLYEQYF TGTGCCAGCAGCGGAAGGGGACTCTACGAGCAGTACTTC
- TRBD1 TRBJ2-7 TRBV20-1 CSASRDRVPYEQYF TGCAGTGCTAGTCGGGACAGGGTCCCCTACGAGCAGTACTTC
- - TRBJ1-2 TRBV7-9 CASSLRGGYGYTF TGTGCCAGCAGTCTTAGGGGGGGCTATGGCTACACCTTC
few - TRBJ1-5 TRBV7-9 CASSPTGSNQPQHF TGTGCCAGCAGCCCGACAGGTAGCAATCAGCCCCAGCATTTT
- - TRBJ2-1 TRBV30 CAWSRLQGNEQFF TGTGCCTGGAGCCGCCTCCAGGGGAATGAGCAGTTCTTC
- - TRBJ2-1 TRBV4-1 CASSQSETAAYNEQFF TGCGCCAGCAGCCAATCCGAGACTGCCGCCTACAATGAGCAGTTCTTC
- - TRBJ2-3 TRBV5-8 CASSIWGGLMADTQYF TGTGCCAGCAGCATCTGGGGGGGGCTGATGGCAGATACGCAGTATTTT
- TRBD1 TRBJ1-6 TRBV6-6 CASRIDRGNSPLHF TGTGCCAGCAGGATCGACAGGGGAAATTCACCCCTCCACTTT
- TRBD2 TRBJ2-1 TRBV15 CATSRDALAGRNEQFF TGTGCCACCAGCAGAGATGCACTAGCGGGGAGAAATGAGCAGTTCTTC
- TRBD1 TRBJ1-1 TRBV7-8 CASSLTGGTEAFF TGTGCCAGCAGCCTAACAGGGGGCACTGAAGCTTTCTTT
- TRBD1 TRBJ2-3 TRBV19 CASSIRGTGLTDTQYF TGTGCCAGTAGTATAAGGGGGACAGGGCTGACAGATACGCAGTATTTT
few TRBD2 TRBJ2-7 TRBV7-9 CASSSLAGGPSEQYF TGTGCCAGCAGCTCCTTAGCGGGAGGGCCAAGCGAGCAGTACTTC
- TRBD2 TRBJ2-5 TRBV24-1 CATSDLSGGTRETQYF TGTGCCACCAGTGACCTTAGCGGGGGGACCCGAGAGACCCAGTACTTC
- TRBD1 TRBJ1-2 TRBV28 CASSSPGGFLYGYTF TGTGCCAGCAGTTCCCCAGGGGGGTTTCTCTATGGCTACACCTTC
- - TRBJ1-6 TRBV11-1 CASSTTDSYNSPLHF TGTGCCAGCAGCACGACAGACTCCTATAATTCACCCCTCCACTTT
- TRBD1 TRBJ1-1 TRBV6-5 CASSYFRTGGTEAFF TGTGCCAGCAGTTATTTTAGGACAGGGGGCACTGAAGCTTTCTTT
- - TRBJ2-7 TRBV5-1 CASSQGTYGYEQYF TGCGCCAGCAGCCAAGGGACTTATGGTTACGAGCAGTACTTC
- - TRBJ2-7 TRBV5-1 CASSLNREIFEQYF TGCGCCAGCAGCTTGAACAGGGAGATATTCGAGCAGTACTTC
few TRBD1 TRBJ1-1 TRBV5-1 CASSLAAGGTEAFF TGCGCCAGCAGCTTGGCCGCAGGGGGGACTGAAGCTTTCTTT
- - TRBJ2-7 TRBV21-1 CASSNWRPSARWTYEQYF TGTGCCAGCAGCAACTGGAGGCCTAGCGCTCGTTGGACCTACGAGCAGTACTTC
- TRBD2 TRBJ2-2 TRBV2 CASSSRTSGSTGELFF TGTGCCAGCAGTTCTAGGACTAGCGGAAGCACCGGGGAGCTGTTTTTT
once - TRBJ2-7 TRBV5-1 CASTGPGAYEQYF TGCGCCAGCACCGGCCCGGGGGCCTACGAGCAGTACTTC
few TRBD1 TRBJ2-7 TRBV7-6 CASSSRTGASYEQYF TGTGCCAGCAGCTCCCGGACAGGGGCCTCCTACGAGCAGTACTTC
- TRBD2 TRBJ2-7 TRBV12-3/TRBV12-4 CASRLAGGYEQYF TGTGCCAGCAGGCTAGCGGGAGGTTACGAGCAGTACTTC
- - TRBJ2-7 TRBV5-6 CASSFGPGEGEQYF TGTGCCAGCAGCTTCGGTCCAGGGGAGGGCGAGCAGTACTTC
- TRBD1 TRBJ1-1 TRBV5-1 CASSLGIRQGHTEAFF TGCGCCAGCAGCTTAGGGATAAGACAGGGGCATACTGAAGCTTTCTTT
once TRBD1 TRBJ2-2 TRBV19 CASSISDRGYTGELFF TGTGCCAGTAGTATCAGCGACAGGGGGTACACCGGGGAGCTGTTTTTT
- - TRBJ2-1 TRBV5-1 CASSFDLDEQFF TGCGCCAGCAGCTTCGACTTAGATGAGCAGTTCTTC
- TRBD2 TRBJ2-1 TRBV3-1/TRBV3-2 CASSHLGGSSYNEQFF TGTGCCAGCAGCCACCTTGGCGGGAGCTCCTACAATGAGCAGTTCTTC
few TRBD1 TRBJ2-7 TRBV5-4 CASSLGTGGPYEQYF TGTGCCAGCAGCTTGGGAACAGGGGGCCCCTACGAGCAGTACTTC